This record concerns one T cell receptor (beta chain) sequence. What this receptor recognizes is not known. Per-base quality was not reported, and no clone a single base away is much larger than it. This sample was included in a study of blood T cell repertoires in COVID-19 (dated by TCRdb to the early 2020s). Regarding the complete study: The collaborator samples originated in the United States, Italy and Spain and spanned the acute and convalescent phases of COVID-19. The prospective study material was composed of cDNA or gDNA derived from T cells, B-cell-depleted T cells, or PBMCs. The dataset comprised deeply sampled blood TCRbeta repertoires from subjects exposed to, actively infected with, or recovered from COVID-19. The repertoires were made available in a free public database intended to serve as a resource for research on the immune response to SARS-CoV-2. Samples came from the ongoing ImmuneRACE study (first 160 participants) plus 1,254 subjects from 6 global collaborators. The sample metadata nearly always contained a de-identified subject ID, COVID-19 status, age in years and sex. Where available, HLA class I and class II types were taken from metadata supplied by the sample provider and were not determined by assay-based typing. Summary of the overall study and its limitations: The quantity of clinical and demographic metadata differed by source and by participant and was supplied without curation.

Each collaborating institution followed its own protocols to collect whole blood in K2EDTA tubes. For TCRbeta analysis, collaborator samples were shipped as frozen whole blood, as isolated PBMCs, or as DNA extracted from either sample type. In the germline V gene (reference sequence), CDR1 corresponds to SGHKS and CDR2 to YYEKEE. Clipping removes 3 bases from V and 6 bases from J, with 7 as the unmatched junction base count. The CDR3 contains 15 residues, cysteine and phenylalanine counted. This entry keeps only the CDR3 DNA: 45 bases, framed from base 1. TCRbeta CDR3 regions were amplified from genomic DNA using the immunoSEQ Assay, a bias-controlled multiplex PCR. Per the authors' processing: The number of nucleated cells in each sample was estimated from the amplification of reference gene primers within the assay. Sequence reads were collapsed and filtered to measure the absolute abundance of every unique TCRbeta CDR3 rearrangement. For each sample, productive Simpson clonality was calculated as the square root of Simpson's diversity index over productive rearrangements. Drawn from immuneACCESS, this table holds only the in-frame rearrangements with V and J called that TCRdb kept. Clones are partly lost; checked studies trace under half to an unresolved V gene and leave the rest unexplained. V, J and clone size reflect that table, while D and trimming were determined from the DNA. Recorded for this sample are roughly 250,000 clones; more than 85% of them occurred a single time. The top ten clonotypes cover roughly 0.8% of the sample.

This sequence uses TRBV5-5 and TRBJ2-2; a stretch of 8 junction bases matches TRBD1. The sample was peripheral blood. This clonotype was sampled from a man under 40 with acute or convalescent COVID-19. The nucleotides are TGTGCCAGCAGCTCACAGGACAGGGTGGCCGGGGAGCTGTTTTTT. Its product reads: CASSSQDRVAGELFF.